The next 24 T cell receptor beta chains were all read from a single sample in a study of T cell changes during pregnancy in multiple sclerosis. The protocol was immunoSEQ multiplex PCR, while the TCRdb copy is restricted to in-frame clones and leaves out a portion. The table shows 85,000 to 120,000 clones, with 75% to 95% occurring only once. The sequencing used peripheral blood, collected before pregnancy. These receptors were obtained from a female donor with multiple sclerosis, enrolled in a pregnancy study.

This rearrangement joins TRBV27 to TRBJ2-1; TRBD1 matches 9 bases. The germline gives CDR1 MNHEY, CDR2 SMNVEV (reference sequence). V was clipped by 5 bases and J by 7 bases; unmatched bases: 18. This CDR3 is 18 amino acids long. The CDR3 protein is CASSLGTGYRGLGNEQFF. The CDR3 DNA follows: TGTGCCAGCAGTCTCGGGACAGGGTATCGTGGACTTGGGAATGAGCAGTTCTTC.

V gene TRBV28 combines with J gene TRBJ1-5; TRBD1 might be the D (6 bases). CDR3 length equals 13 residues. V lost 8 bases, J lost 5 bases, and 13 bases lay in between. CDR1 is MDHEN, CDR2 SYDVKM, per germline. The CDR3 sequence is CASRDTKYQPQHF. In DNA form, the CDR3 reads TGTGCCAGCCGGGACACCAAATATCAGCCCCAGCATTTT.

This clone was seen once. The CDR3 region is CASRDYQGDTEAFF. Written as DNA, the CDR3 is TGTGCCAGCAGAGATTACCAGGGGGACACTGAAGCTTTCTTT. V and J are TRBV11-3 and TRBJ1-1; 7 bases are shared with TRBD1. The J segment lost 3 bases and the V segment lost 6 bases, leaving 7 bases of the junction unmatched. CDR1 is SGHNT, CDR2 YENEEA, per germline. The CDR3 is 14 amino acids. Based on the CDR3 plus reference TRBV11-3 and TRBJ1-1, the full variable domain is EAGVVQSPRYKIIEKKQPVAFWCNPISGHNTLYWYLQNLGQGPELLIRYENEEAVDDSQLPKDRFSAERLKGVDSTLKIQPAELGDSAVYLCASRDYQGDTEAFFGQGTRLTVV.

V is TRBV19 and J is TRBJ1-5, with TRBD1 matching over 10 bases. This CDR3 spans 16 amino acids. CDR1 and CDR2 (germline): LNHDA, SQIVND (reference sequence). The junction had 6 bases not matched to a gene; V was cut back by 4 bases and J by 3 bases. Here the CDR3 DNA reads TGTGCCAGTAGTAGCCGGGACAGGGGCTACAATCAGCCCCAGCATTTT. Translating gives CASSSRDRGYNQPQHF.

The chain carries TRBV27 and TRBJ2-5; perhaps TRBD2 as D (6 bases). This CDR3 region has 15 residues. With 5 bases removed from V and 5 bases from J, the gap between germline ends came to 18 bases. Germline V gene sequence: CDR1 MNHEY, CDR2 SMNVEV (reference sequence). Here the CDR3 DNA reads TGTGCCAGCAGTCCCCGGTTTCGGGGGAGGGAGACCCAGTACTTC. The encoded protein is CASSPRFRGRETQYF.

The chain uses TRBV18 and TRBJ2-3; TRBD1 might be the D (5 bases). The CDR3 runs 15 residues. Between the trimmed V and J ends, which lost 2 bases and 2 bases, there was a span of 11 bases. Germline V gene sequence: CDR1 KGHSH, CDR2 LQKENI. CDR3 sequence reads: CASSPWRQSTDTQYF. Here the CDR3 DNA reads TGTGCCAGCTCACCATGGAGACAGTCCACAGATACGCAGTATTTT.

V and J are TRBV9 and TRBJ2-1; 9 nucleotides match TRBD2. The CDR3 has 16 residues. With 4 bases clipped from V and 7 bases from J, the junction kept 12 bases outside the gene matches. Germline V gene lookup returns CDR1 SGDLS and CDR2 YYNGEE. The CDR3 DNA reads as TGTGCCAGCAGCCCCTTAGAGTCTAGCGGGGCTAATGAGCAGTTCTTC. Its translation: CASSPLESSGANEQFF. Combining the CDR3 with reference TRBV9 and TRBJ2-1 gives the whole variable domain DSGVTQTPKHLITATGQRVTLRCSPRSGDLSVYWYQQSLDQGLQFLIQYYNGEERAKGNILERFSAQQFPDLHSELNLSSLELGDSALYFCASSPLESSGANEQFFGPGTRLTVL.

This sequence joins TRBV27 and TRBJ2-1, with 11 bases fitting TRBD2. The trim removed 3 bases at V and 8 bases at J, leaving 12 bases unmatched. CDR3 length: 17 residues. Germline V gives CDR1 MNHEY, CDR2 SMNVEV (reference sequence). The CDR3, as DNA: TGTGCCAGCAGTTTCCTAGCGGGAGGAGAGGTGGTCTATGAGCAGTTCTTC. Its translation is CASSFLAGGEVVYEQFF.

This chain uses TRBV29-1 with TRBJ2-5; D perhaps matches TRBD1 (6 bases). Germline V lookup: CDR1 SQVTM, CDR2 ANQGSEA. V was shortened by 5 bases and J by 5 bases, with 15 bases between the two germline ends. CDR3 length equals 13 residues. As DNA, the CDR3 is TGCAGCGTTCAGGGGCTCGGTGGGGAGACCCAGTACTTC. This sequence encodes CSVQGLGGETQYF. The full variable domain, with the rest looked up from reference TRBV29-1 and TRBJ2-5, is SAVISQKPSRDICQRGTSLTIQCQVDSQVTMMFWYRQQPGQSLTLIATANQGSEATYESGFVIDKFPISRPNLTFSTLTVSNMSPEDSSIYLCSVQGLGGETQYFGPGTRLLVL.

The V call is TRBV6-5, the J call TRBJ2-2, with D possibly TRBD1 on 5 matching bases. The CDR3 contains 14 residues. The V end was cut by 2 bases, the J end by 6 bases, with 10 bases between. Looked up from germline, CDR1 is MNHEY and CDR2 is SVGAGI. CDR3 in amino acids: CASSYRGSPGELFF. In DNA form, the CDR3 reads TGTGCCAGCAGTTACAGGGGTTCCCCCGGGGAGCTGTTTTTT.

V and J are TRBV6-1 and TRBJ1-1; D gene unclear. The CDR3 length is 15 residues. From germline, CDR1 is MNHNS and CDR2 SASEGT. V was pared by 6 bases and J by 5 bases, with 19 bases between. This CDR3 is CASRRGIEGLTEAFF. For the CDR3, the DNA is TGTGCCAGCAGGAGAGGGATAGAAGGGCTAACTGAAGCTTTCTTT.

The chain combines TRBV5-1 with TRBJ2-5; 7 bases map to TRBD1. Germline CDR1 SGHRS, CDR2 YFSETQ. The CDR3 spans 16 residues. Trimming cost V 4 bases and J 7 bases; bases outside gene matches: 16. Here the CDR3 reads CASSARDRVGDATQYF. The CDR3 nucleotides are TGCGCCAGCAGCGCCCGAGACAGGGTTGGAGATGCGACCCAGTACTTC. Full variable domain (outside the CDR3, taken from reference TRBV5-1 and TRBJ2-5): KAGVTQTPRYLIKTRGQQVTLSCSPISGHRSVSWYQQTPGQGLQFLFEYFSETQRNKGNFPGRFSGRQFSNSRSEMNVSTLELGDSALYLCASSARDRVGDATQYFGPGTRLLVL.

The rearrangement links TRBV6-5 to TRBJ2-3; weak D call: TRBD2 (6 bases). This CDR3 has 14 residues. Trimming removed 4 bases at V and 11 bases at J, with 19 bases between. The germline V gene encodes CDR1 MNHEY and CDR2 SVGAGI. Here the CDR3 reads CASSSPGERVMQYF. The CDR3 coding sequence is TGTGCCAGCAGTTCTCCGGGGGAGCGGGTAATGCAGTATTTT.

The chain is built from TRBV5-1 and TRBJ2-1; 14 bases fit TRBD2. The CDR3 has 20 amino acids. The V gene's germline CDR1 is SGHRS and CDR2 YFSETQ. The trim removed 4 bases at V and 7 bases at J, leaving 19 bases unmatched. The chain's CDR3 is CASSPRVGLAGVVTVNEQFF. The CDR3 DNA is TGCGCCAGCAGCCCGCGGGTGGGACTAGCGGGAGTAGTTACGGTGAATGAGCAGTTCTTC.

This clone was counted between two and nine times. The chain employs TRBV29-1 and TRBJ1-1; maybe TRBD1 (6 bases). Germline CDR1 SQVTM, CDR2 ANQGSEA. Trimming took 5 bases from V and 5 from J, leaving 12 bases between them. The CDR3 extends over 12 amino acids. Here the CDR3 DNA reads TGCAGCGTTTATGCAGGGGTGACTGAAGCTTTCTTT. Encoded protein: CSVYAGVTEAFF.

V and J are TRBV19 and TRBJ1-1; D ambiguous. Germline assignment: CDR1 LNHDA and CDR2 SQIVND (reference sequence). V lost 6 bases and J lost 0, with 8 bases in between. This CDR3 comprises 13 residues. The CDR3 region has the DNA TGTGCCAGTAGCGAACAAGTGAACACTGAAGCTTTCTTT. Its translation is CASSEQVNTEAFF.

The chain has TRBV7-9 and TRBJ2-5, with D uncertain. V was pared by 2 bases and J by 2 bases, with 9 bases between. Germline-derived CDR1 and CDR2 are SEHNR and FQNEAQ (reference sequence). The CDR3 has 14 residues. CDR3: CASSLWSSQETQYF. CDR3 sequence (DNA): TGTGCCAGCAGCTTATGGAGCTCGCAAGAGACCCAGTACTTC.

The chain has TRBV5-6 and TRBJ1-2, with D possibly TRBD1 on 5 matching bases. The CDR3 is made up of 14 amino acids. The V gene lost 3 bases and the J gene lost 8 bases, with 17 bases spanning the gap. In germline, CDR1 is SGHDT, CDR2 YYEEEE. CDR3 in DNA: TGTGCCAGCAGCTCGGAAGCAGGGTCGTGGGGCTACACCTTC. This codes for CASSSEAGSWGYTF.

This chain uses TRBV5-5 with TRBJ1-1; possible D gene TRBD1, 5 bases. Germline V gene sequence: CDR1 SGHKS, CDR2 YYEKEE (reference sequence). The CDR3 loop spans 13 amino acids. Trimming took 1 base from V and 4 from J, leaving 8 bases between them. The CDR3 protein is CASSLRGGTEAFF. The DNA for the CDR3 is TGTGCCAGCAGCTTGCGGGGGGGCACTGAAGCTTTCTTT.

This rearrangement joins TRBV6-5 to TRBJ1-5; no definite D call. The CDR3 sequence is 14 residues long. Germline V gives CDR1 MNHEY, CDR2 SVGAGI. Between the trimmed V and J ends, which lost 6 bases and 7 bases, there was a span of 16 bases. CDR3 bases: TGTGCCAGCAGGGAGGCGGGGTCTGGACAGCCCCAGCATTTT. Its protein product is CASREAGSGQPQHF.

This clone was seen more than once but under ten times. This chain links TRBV30 with TRBJ2-1, with 10 bases aligning to TRBD2. CDR1 GTSNPN and CDR2 SVGIG come from the germline V gene (reference sequence). The CDR3 runs to 16 residues. Trimming at V came to 3 bases and at J to 7 bases, leaving 12 bases not matched to a gene. The CDR3 reads CAWSIGTSDLRNEQFF. The DNA for the CDR3 is TGTGCCTGGAGCATCGGGACTAGCGACCTACGGAATGAGCAGTTCTTC. The complete variable domain, with remaining parts taken from reference TRBV30 and TRBJ2-1, reads SQTIHQWPATLVQPVGSPLSLECTVEGTSNPNLYWYRQAAGRGLQLLFYSVGIGQISSEVPQNLSASRPQDRQFILSSKKLLLSDSGFYLCAWSIGTSDLRNEQFFGPGTRLTVL.

This chain links TRBV29-1 with TRBJ1-2; 7 bases map to TRBD1. Germline V gives CDR1 SQVTM, CDR2 ANQGSEA. The CDR3 loop spans 12 amino acids. The V segment lost 4 bases and the J segment 5 bases; nucleotides outside the gene matches: 4. The CDR3 nucleotides are TGCAGCGTTGCAGGGGGTCGTTATGGCTACACCTTC. Its protein is CSVAGGRYGYTF. The full variable domain, its missing parts supplied by reference TRBV29-1 and TRBJ1-2, is SAVISQKPSRDICQRGTSLTIQCQVDSQVTMMFWYRQQPGQSLTLIATANQGSEATYESGFVIDKFPISRPNLTFSTLTVSNMSPEDSSIYLCSVAGGRYGYTFGSGTRLTVV.

The chain joins TRBV4-3 to TRBJ1-5; D uncertain. The V gene lost 1 base and the J gene lost 4 bases, with 14 bases spanning the gap. This CDR3 is 16 amino acids long. Germline CDR1 reads LGHNA; CDR2 reads YSLEER. The CDR3 loop is CASSQAVNPPNQPQHF. CDR3 nucleotide sequence: TGCGCCAGCAGCCAAGCGGTTAACCCCCCGAATCAGCCCCAGCATTTT.

The chain links TRBV27 to TRBJ1-4; D unresolved. Trimming removed 0 bases from V and 4 bases from J, with 9 bases in between. The CDR3 consists of 15 residues. The V gene's germline CDR1 is MNHEY and CDR2 SMNVEV (reference sequence). DNA for the CDR3: TGTGCCAGCAGTTTATCGGCCCGAGGTAATGAAAAACTGTTTTTT. It yields the protein CASSLSARGNEKLFF. Full variable domain (outside the CDR3, taken from reference TRBV27 and TRBJ1-4): EAQVTQNPRYLITVTGKKLTVTCSQNMNHEYMSWYRQDPGLGLRQIYYSMNVEVTDKGDVPEGYKVSRKEKRNFPLILESPSPNQTSLYFCASSLSARGNEKLFFGSGTQLSVL.